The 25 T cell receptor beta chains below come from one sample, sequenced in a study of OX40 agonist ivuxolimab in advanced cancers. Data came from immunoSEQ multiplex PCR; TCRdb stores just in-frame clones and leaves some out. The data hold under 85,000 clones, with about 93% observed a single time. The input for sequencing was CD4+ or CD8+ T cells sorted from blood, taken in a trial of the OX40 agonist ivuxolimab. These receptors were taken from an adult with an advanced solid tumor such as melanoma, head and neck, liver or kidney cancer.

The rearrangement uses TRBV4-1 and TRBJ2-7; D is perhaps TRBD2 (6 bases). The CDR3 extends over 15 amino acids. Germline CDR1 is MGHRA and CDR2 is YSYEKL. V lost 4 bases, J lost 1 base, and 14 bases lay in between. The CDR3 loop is CASSLEAGTSYEQYF. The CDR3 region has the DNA TGCGCCAGCAGCCTCGAGGCGGGGACTTCCTACGAGCAGTACTTC.

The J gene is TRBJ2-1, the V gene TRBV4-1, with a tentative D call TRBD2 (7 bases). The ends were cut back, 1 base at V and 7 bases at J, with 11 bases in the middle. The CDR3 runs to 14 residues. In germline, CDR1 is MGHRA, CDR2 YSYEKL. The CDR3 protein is CASSQGGGLNEQFF. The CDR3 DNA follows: TGCGCCAGCAGCCAAGGGGGGGGCCTAAATGAGCAGTTCTTC.

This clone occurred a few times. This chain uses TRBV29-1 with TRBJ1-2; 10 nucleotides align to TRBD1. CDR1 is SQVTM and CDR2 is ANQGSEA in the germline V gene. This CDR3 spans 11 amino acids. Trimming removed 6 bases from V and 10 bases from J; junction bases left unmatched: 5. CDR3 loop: CSVLGQGNYTF. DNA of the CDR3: TGCAGCGTCCTGGGACAGGGGAACTACACCTTC.

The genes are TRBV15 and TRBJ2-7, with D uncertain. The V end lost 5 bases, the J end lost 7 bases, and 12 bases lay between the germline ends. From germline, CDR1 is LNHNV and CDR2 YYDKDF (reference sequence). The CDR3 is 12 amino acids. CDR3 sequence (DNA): TGTGCCACCAGCGGCGAGCTGCTGGAGCAGTACTTC. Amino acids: CATSGELLEQYF.

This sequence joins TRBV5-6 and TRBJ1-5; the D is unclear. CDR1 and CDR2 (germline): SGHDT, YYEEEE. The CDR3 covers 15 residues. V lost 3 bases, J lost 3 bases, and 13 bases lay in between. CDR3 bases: TGTGCCAGCAGCTCGTGGGCAGGATACAATCAGCCCCAGCATTTT. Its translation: CASSSWAGYNQPQHF.

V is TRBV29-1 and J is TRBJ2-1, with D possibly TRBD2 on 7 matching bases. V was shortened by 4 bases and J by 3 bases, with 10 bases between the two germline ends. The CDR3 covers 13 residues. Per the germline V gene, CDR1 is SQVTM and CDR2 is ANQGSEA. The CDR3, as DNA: TGCAGCGTTGGGGGGGGCTACTACAATGAGCAGTTCTTC. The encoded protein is CSVGGGYYNEQFF.

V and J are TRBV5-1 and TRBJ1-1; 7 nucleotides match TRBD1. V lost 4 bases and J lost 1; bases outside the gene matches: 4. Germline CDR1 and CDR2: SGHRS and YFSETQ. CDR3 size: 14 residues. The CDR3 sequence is CASSPGQSNTEAFF. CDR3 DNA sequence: TGCGCCAGCAGCCCGGGACAGTCGAACACTGAAGCTTTCTTT.

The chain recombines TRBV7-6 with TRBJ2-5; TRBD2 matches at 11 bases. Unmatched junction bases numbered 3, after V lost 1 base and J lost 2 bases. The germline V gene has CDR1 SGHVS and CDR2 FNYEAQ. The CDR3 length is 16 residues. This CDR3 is CASSLELAGGQETQYF. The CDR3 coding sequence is TGTGCCAGCAGCTTAGAGCTAGCGGGGGGACAAGAGACCCAGTACTTC.

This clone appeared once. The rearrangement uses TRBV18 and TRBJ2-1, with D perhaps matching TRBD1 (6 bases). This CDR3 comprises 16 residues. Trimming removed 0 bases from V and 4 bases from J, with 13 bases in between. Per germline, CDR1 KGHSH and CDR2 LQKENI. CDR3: CASSPPRAGAYNEQFF. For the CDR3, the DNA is TGTGCCAGCTCACCACCTCGGGCAGGGGCATACAATGAGCAGTTCTTC.

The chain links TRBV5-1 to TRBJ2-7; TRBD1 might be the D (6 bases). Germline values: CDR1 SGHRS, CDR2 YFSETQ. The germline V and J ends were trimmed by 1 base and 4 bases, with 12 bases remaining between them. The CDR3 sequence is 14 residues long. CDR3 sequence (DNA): TGCGCCAGCAGCTTGTACGGCAGGGGTTACGAGCAGTACTTC. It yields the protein CASSLYGRGYEQYF.

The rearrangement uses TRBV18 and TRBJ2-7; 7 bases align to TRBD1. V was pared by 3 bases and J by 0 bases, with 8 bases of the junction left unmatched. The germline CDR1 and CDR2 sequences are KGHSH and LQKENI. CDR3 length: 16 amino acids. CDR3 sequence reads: CASSPMDRSSSYEQYF. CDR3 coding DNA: TGTGCCAGCTCACCGATGGACAGGTCGAGCTCCTACGAGCAGTACTTC. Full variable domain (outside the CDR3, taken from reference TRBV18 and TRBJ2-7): NAGVMQNPRHLVRRRGQEARLRCSPMKGHSHVYWYRQLPEEGLKFMVYLQKENIIDESGMPKERFSAEFPKEGPSILRIQQVVRGDSAAYFCASSPMDRSSSYEQYFGPGTRLTVT.

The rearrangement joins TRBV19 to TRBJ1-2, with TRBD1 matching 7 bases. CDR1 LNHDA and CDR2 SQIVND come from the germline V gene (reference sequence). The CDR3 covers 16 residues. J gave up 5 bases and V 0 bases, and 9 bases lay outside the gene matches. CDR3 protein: CASSIDPTTGYYGYTF. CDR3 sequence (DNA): TGTGCCAGTAGTATAGACCCGACGACAGGGTATTATGGCTACACCTTC.

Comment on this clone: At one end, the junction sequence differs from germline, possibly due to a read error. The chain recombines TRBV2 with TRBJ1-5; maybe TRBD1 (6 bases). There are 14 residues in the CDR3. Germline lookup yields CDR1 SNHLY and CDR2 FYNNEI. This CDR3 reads CASREGGDNQPQHF. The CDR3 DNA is TGTGCCAGCAGGGAAGGGGGGGACAATCAGCCCCAGCATTTT.

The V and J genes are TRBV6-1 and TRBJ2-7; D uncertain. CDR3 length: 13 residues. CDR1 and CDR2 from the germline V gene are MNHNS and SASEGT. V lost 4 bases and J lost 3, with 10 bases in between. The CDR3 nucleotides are TGTGCCAGCAGTGCAAATGGGTACTACGAGCAGTACTTC. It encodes CASSANGYYEQYF.

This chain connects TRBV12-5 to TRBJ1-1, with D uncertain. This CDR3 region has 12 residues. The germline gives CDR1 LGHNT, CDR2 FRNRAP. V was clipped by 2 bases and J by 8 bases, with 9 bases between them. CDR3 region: CASGLTGIEAFF. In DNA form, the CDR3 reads TGTGCTAGTGGTTTGACTGGGATCGAAGCTTTCTTT.

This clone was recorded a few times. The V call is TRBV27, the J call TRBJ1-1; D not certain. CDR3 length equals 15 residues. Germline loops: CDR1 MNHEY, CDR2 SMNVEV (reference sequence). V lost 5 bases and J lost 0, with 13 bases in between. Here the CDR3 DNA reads TGTGCCAGCAGTATAATCGGGAGCATGAACACTGAAGCTTTCTTT. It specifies CASSIIGSMNTEAFF.

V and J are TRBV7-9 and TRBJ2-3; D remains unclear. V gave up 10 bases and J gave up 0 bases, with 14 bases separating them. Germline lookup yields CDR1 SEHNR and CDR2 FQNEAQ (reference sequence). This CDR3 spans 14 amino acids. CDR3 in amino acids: CATTAFYSTDTQYF. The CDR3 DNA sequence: TGTGCCACCACGGCGTTCTATAGCACAGATACGCAGTATTTT.

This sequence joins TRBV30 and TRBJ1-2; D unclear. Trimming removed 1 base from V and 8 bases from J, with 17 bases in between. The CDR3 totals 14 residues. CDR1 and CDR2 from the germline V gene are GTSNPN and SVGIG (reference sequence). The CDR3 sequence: CAWSGPRNAGGYTF. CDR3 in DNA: TGTGCCTGGAGTGGGCCAAGAAACGCAGGAGGCTACACCTTC.

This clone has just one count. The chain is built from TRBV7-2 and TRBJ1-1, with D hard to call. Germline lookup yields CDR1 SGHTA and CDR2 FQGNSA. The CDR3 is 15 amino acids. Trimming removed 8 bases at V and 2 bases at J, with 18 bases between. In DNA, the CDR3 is TGTGCCAGCTGTCTCTGGGGAACAGCCAACACTGAAGCTTTCTTT. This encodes CASCLWGTANTEAFF.

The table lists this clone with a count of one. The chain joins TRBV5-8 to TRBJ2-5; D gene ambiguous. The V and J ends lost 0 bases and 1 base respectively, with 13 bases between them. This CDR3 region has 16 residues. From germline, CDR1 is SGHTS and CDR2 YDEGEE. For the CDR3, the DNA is TGTGCCAGCAGCTTGGAGGCCCCACTCCTCCAAGAGACCCAGTACTTC. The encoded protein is CASSLEAPLLQETQYF. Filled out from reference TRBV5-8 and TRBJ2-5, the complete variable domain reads EAGVTQSPTHLIKTRGQQATLRCSPISGHTSVYWYQQALGLGLQFLLWYDEGEERNRGNFPPRFSGRQFPNYSSELNVNALELEDSALYLCASSLEAPLLQETQYFGPGTRLLVL.

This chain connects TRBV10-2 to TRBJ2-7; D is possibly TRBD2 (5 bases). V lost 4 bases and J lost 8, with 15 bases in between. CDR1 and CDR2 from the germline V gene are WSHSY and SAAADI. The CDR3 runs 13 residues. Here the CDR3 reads CASSGTGPEKQYF. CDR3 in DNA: TGCGCCAGCAGTGGGACTGGGCCTGAAAAGCAGTACTTC.

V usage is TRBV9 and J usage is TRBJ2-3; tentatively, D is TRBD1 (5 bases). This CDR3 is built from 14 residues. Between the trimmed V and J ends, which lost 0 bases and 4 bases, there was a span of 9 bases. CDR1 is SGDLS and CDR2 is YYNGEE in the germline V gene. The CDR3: CASSVVGAPDTQYF. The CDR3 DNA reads TGTGCCAGCAGCGTAGTTGGGGCCCCAGATACGCAGTATTTT.

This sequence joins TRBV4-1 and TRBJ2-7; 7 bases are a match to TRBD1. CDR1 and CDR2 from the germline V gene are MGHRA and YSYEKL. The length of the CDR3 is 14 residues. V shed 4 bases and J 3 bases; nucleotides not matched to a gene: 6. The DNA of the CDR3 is TGCGCCAGCAGCCCCGGGACAGAAAACTACGAGCAGTACTTC. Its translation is CASSPGTENYEQYF.

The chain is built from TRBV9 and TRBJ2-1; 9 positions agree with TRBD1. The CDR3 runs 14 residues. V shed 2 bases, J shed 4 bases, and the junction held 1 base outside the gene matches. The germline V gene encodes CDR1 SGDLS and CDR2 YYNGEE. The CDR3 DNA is TGTGCCAGCAGCGTGACAGGGGGGTACAATGAGCAGTTCTTC. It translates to CASSVTGGYNEQFF.

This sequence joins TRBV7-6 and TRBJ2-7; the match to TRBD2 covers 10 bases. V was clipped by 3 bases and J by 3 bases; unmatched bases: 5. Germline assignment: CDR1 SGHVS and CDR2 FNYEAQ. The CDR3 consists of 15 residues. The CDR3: CASSLEAGGSYEQYF. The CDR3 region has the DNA TGTGCCAGCAGCTTGGAAGCGGGAGGGAGCTACGAGCAGTACTTC.